One T cell receptor (beta chain) is described in this entry. Patients at the Seattle site were enrolled during active infection and followed longitudinally. In the original processing: How many nucleated cells were present was estimated from reference gene primer amplification. The assay was immunoSEQ multiplex PCR, and TCRdb's table has in-frame clones only and misses some. From that table come the V and J calls and clone size; the DNA was used to work out D and trimming. The table shows more than 200,000 clones, with more than 85% occurring only once. V was shortened by 3 bases and J by 10 bases, with 12 bases between the two germline ends. The CDR3 runs to 12 residues. Germline values: CDR1 MNHEY, CDR2 SMNVEV (reference sequence). This entry comes from a study of blood T cell repertoires in COVID-19. Study-wide context: Researchers got acute and convalescent COVID-19 samples from the United States, Italy and Spain. T cells, B-cell-depleted T cells, or PBMCs supplied cDNA or gDNA.

The chain couples TRBV27 to TRBJ1-1; the D is unclear. Sequenced: peripheral blood. The clonotype comes from a woman in her fifties or sixties with COVID-19, enrolled during active disease. In DNA form, the CDR3 reads TGTGCCAGCAGTTTTTTGGGTGCGGGAGCTTTCTTT. Encoded protein: CASSFLGAGAFF.